Following are 30 T cell receptor beta chains from one sample sequenced in a study of lymphopenia after photon versus proton radiotherapy (dated by TCRdb to 2018 to 2020). Receptors were amplified or captured by the immunoSEQ multiplex PCR assay. TCRdb re-hosts the immuneACCESS table, in-frame sequences only. Its copies lack some clones; in the studies checked, an unresolved V gene accounts for under half of them, and the cause for the rest is not known. The sample table shows 45,000 to 65,000 clones, and about 92% are seen once. Roughly 18% of the sample is in the top ten clones. This specimen was peripheral blood, taken from a patient treated with photon-based radiotherapy. The receptors come from a woman aged 40 to 55 with cholangiocarcinoma.

The chain links TRBV28 to TRBJ1-2, with a tentative D call TRBD1 (6 bases). V was trimmed by 6 bases and J by 5 bases, leaving 10 bases between them. Germline CDR1 is MDHEN and CDR2 is SYDVKM. The CDR3 contains 12 residues. The CDR3 nucleotides are TGTGCCAGCAGACCCACAGGGTATGGCTACACCTTC. It is translated as CASRPTGYGYTF.

The V call is TRBV25-1, the J call TRBJ2-6, with D unresolved. This CDR3 is built from 16 residues. The germline gives CDR1 MGHDK, CDR2 SYGVNS. Trimming removed 1 base from V and 0 bases from J, with 7 bases in between. The CDR3 is CASSESSLSGANVLTF. The DNA of the CDR3 is TGTGCCAGCAGTGAATCCAGCCTCTCTGGGGCCAACGTCCTGACTTTC. Full variable domain (missing parts from reference TRBV25-1 and TRBJ2-6): EADIYQTPRYLVIGTGKKITLECSQTMGHDKMYWYQQDPGMELHLIHYSYGVNSTEKGDLSSESTVSRIRTEHFPLTLESARPSHTSQYLCASSESSLSGANVLTFGAGSRLTVL.

The CDR3 loop reads CASKPPVLSTDTQYF. CDR3 DNA sequence: TGTGCCAGCAAACCTCCGGTCCTGAGCACAGATACGCAGTATTTT. The rearrangement uses TRBV27 and TRBJ2-3; D is ambiguous. The CDR3 has 15 residues. The V gene lost 7 bases and the J gene lost 0 bases, with 14 bases spanning the gap. From germline, CDR1 is MNHEY and CDR2 SMNVEV (reference sequence).

The rearrangement links TRBV7-9 to TRBJ1-6; D is possibly TRBD1 (6 bases). The CDR3 is 15 residues long. V gave up 5 bases and J gave up 8 bases, with 16 bases separating them. The germline gives CDR1 SEHNR, CDR2 FQNEAQ (reference sequence). The CDR3 bases are TGTGCCAGCAGCCAAACAGGGTCTACGGATTCACCCCTCCACTTT. It encodes CASSQTGSTDSPLHF.

This sequence joins TRBV4-2 and TRBJ2-1; 9 bases align to TRBD2. Germline CDR1 reads LGHNA; CDR2 reads YNFKEQ. The CDR3 covers 18 residues. V shed 0 bases, J shed 5 bases, and the junction held 11 bases outside the gene matches. The CDR3 loop reads CASSQDSGTSGWNNEQFF. DNA of the CDR3: TGTGCCAGCAGCCAAGATAGTGGAACTAGCGGGTGGAACAATGAGCAGTTCTTC.

This clone was counted once. The chain links TRBV27 to TRBJ1-6; no reliable D call. Trimming stripped 3 bases from V and 5 bases from J, with 14 bases between. The CDR3 contains 16 residues. CDR1 is MNHEY, CDR2 SMNVEV, per germline (reference sequence). The CDR3 nucleotides are TGTGCCAGCAGTTTTACCCCCCTAGTTAATAATTCACCCCTCCACTTT. Translating gives CASSFTPLVNNSPLHF.

The V call is TRBV6-4, the J call TRBJ1-5; 7 positions agree with TRBD1. Germline-derived CDR1 and CDR2 are MRHNA and SNTAGT. With 4 bases clipped from V and 6 bases from J, the junction kept 6 bases outside the gene matches. The CDR3 has 14 residues. The CDR3 is CASSGQGQSQPQHF. CDR3 nucleotide sequence: TGTGCCAGCAGTGGACAGGGACAGTCTCAGCCCCAGCATTTT.

V is TRBV2 and J is TRBJ2-5, with TRBD2 identical over 9 bases. The CDR3 extends over 12 amino acids. Germline values: CDR1 SNHLY, CDR2 FYNNEI. CDR3 in DNA: TGTGCTTGGCAGCGGGGGGCGGAGACCCAGTACTTC. It encodes CAWQRGAETQYF.

The rearrangement joins TRBV9 to TRBJ1-2, with no clear D. Germline lookup yields CDR1 SGDLS and CDR2 YYNGEE. This CDR3 has 15 residues. The ends were cut back, 3 bases at V and 5 bases at J, with 17 bases in the middle. CDR3 nucleotides: TGTGCCAGCAGCGGATTTCCCCCTAACTCGTATGGCTACACCTTC. It yields the protein CASSGFPPNSYGYTF.

The V and J genes are TRBV5-1 and TRBJ2-1, with 9 bases aligning to TRBD1. J gave up 7 bases and V 4 bases, and 12 bases lay outside the gene matches. The CDR3 contains 16 residues. The germline V gene encodes CDR1 SGHRS and CDR2 YFSETQ. CDR3 nucleotide sequence: TGCGCCAGCAGCCCGGACGGGACAGGGTTCAGAAATGAGCAGTTCTTC. This translates into CASSPDGTGFRNEQFF.

The rearrangement joins TRBV11-1 to TRBJ2-2; possibly TRBD1 for D (6 bases). Germline V lookup: CDR1 SGHAT, CDR2 FQDESV (reference sequence). There are 15 residues in the CDR3. Trimming cost V 3 bases and J 4 bases, with 12 bases left between them. In nucleotides, the CDR3 is TGTGCCAGCAGCTTCCCACAGGGTGGCACCGGGGAGCTGTTTTTT. Its protein product is CASSFPQGGTGELFF.

The rearrangement links TRBV5-1 to TRBJ2-1; the D gene could be TRBD1 or TRBD2 (5 bases each). Germline V gene sequence: CDR1 SGHRS, CDR2 YFSETQ. The V end lost 1 base, the J end lost 4 bases, and 12 bases lay between the germline ends. The CDR3 sequence is 15 residues long. The DNA for the CDR3 is TGCGCCAGCAGCTTGACAGGAGGAGAGTACAATGAGCAGTTCTTC. It is translated as CASSLTGGEYNEQFF.

The rearrangement links TRBV6-5 to TRBJ2-1, with 9 bases that match TRBD1. CDR3 length equals 16 residues. Trimming removed 4 bases from V and 7 bases from J; junction bases left unmatched: 11. CDR1 and CDR2 (germline): MNHEY, SVGAGI. Here the CDR3 DNA reads TGTGCCAGCAGTTTCCTTCCCGGGACAGGGAAGAATGAGCAGTTCTTC. Protein sequence: CASSFLPGTGKNEQFF.

The rearrangement joins TRBV6-5 to TRBJ2-7; 9 bases align to TRBD1. V lost 5 bases, J lost 2 bases, and 7 bases stayed unmatched. This CDR3 comprises 15 residues. Per germline, CDR1 MNHEY and CDR2 SVGAGI. For the CDR3, the DNA is TGTGCCAGCAGTCCAACCGGGACAGGGACCTACGAGCAGTACTTC. This translates into CASSPTGTGTYEQYF.

This clone has just one count. This sequence joins TRBV30 and TRBJ2-6; D gene ambiguous. The CDR3 sequence is 14 residues long. Germline V CDR1 and CDR2: GTSNPN, SVGIG (reference sequence). The germline V and J ends were trimmed by 4 bases and 0 bases, with 7 bases remaining between them. CDR3 sequence: CAWKVPSGANVLTF. The CDR3 DNA reads TGTGCCTGGAAAGTTCCCTCTGGGGCCAACGTCCTGACTTTC.

This sequence joins TRBV29-1 and TRBJ1-6; D remains unclear. The CDR3 contains 13 residues. Looked up from germline, CDR1 is SQVTM and CDR2 is ANQGSEA. The V end lost 8 bases, the J end lost 5 bases, and 13 bases lay between the germline ends. For the CDR3, the DNA is TGCAGCTTCCGGGCGGATAATAATTCACCCCTCCACTTT. Amino acid sequence: CSFRADNNSPLHF.

The chain links TRBV18 to TRBJ2-6; tentative D call: TRBD2 (6 bases). The germline CDR1 and CDR2 sequences are KGHSH and LQKENI. The length of the CDR3 is 17 residues. The V and J ends lost 6 bases and 0 bases respectively, with 15 bases between them. Here the CDR3 reads CASSGVEGNSGANVLTF. The CDR3 DNA reads TGTGCCAGCTCGGGAGTGGAGGGAAACTCTGGGGCCAACGTCCTGACTTTC.

The genes are TRBV5-1 and TRBJ1-5; TRBD1 matches at 7 bases. Germline values: CDR1 SGHRS, CDR2 YFSETQ. The CDR3 has 17 residues. The V gene end was trimmed by 4 bases and the J gene end by 0 bases; junction bases not matched to a gene: 10. Here the CDR3 DNA reads TGCGCCAGCAGCCCTCAGGGGGGGCACTATAGCAATCAGCCCCAGCATTTT. Translation: CASSPQGGHYSNQPQHF.

This clone was seen a single time. The rearrangement uses TRBV12-1 and TRBJ2-3; the table's D gene call, TRBD2, was not cross checked with the DNA. TRBV12-1 is reported as a pseudogene. The CDR3 has 16 residues. As DNA, the CDR3 is TGTGCCAGCAGCCCTCGACTCAAAGAAAGCACAGATACGCAGTATTTT. Translation: CASSPRLKESTDTQYF.

This chain links TRBV10-2 with TRBJ2-7; D possibly corresponds to TRBD1 (6 bases). The V gene lost 6 bases and the J gene lost 0 bases, with 12 bases spanning the gap. Germline V gene lookup returns CDR1 WSHSY and CDR2 SAAADI. CDR3 length equals 14 residues. The CDR3: CASRDRPSSYEQYF. The CDR3 DNA follows: TGCGCCAGCAGGGACAGACCCTCCTCCTACGAGCAGTACTTC.

The chain is built from TRBV6-1 and TRBJ1-1; D possibly corresponds to TRBD1 (6 bases). This CDR3 contains 12 residues. CDR1 is MNHNS, CDR2 SASEGT, per germline. Trimming pared 10 bases from V and 2 bases from J, leaving 11 bases between. The CDR3 DNA follows: TGTGCCATTTCGGACAGAAACACTGAAGCTTTCTTT. Translation gives CAISDRNTEAFF.

J is TRBJ2-7 and V is TRBV28; D perhaps matches TRBD2 (5 bases). CDR1 is MDHEN and CDR2 is SYDVKM in the germline V gene. V gave up 3 bases and J gave up 4 bases, with 16 bases separating them. This CDR3 region has 15 residues. CDR3 sequence (DNA): TGTGCCAGCAGTTTTTCGGCGACGGGAATTTACGAGCAGTACTTC. It yields the protein CASSFSATGIYEQYF.

In this sample, this clone turned up once. The genes are TRBV5-1 and TRBJ2-1; 9 positions match TRBD1. The ends lost 5 bases at V and 2 bases at J; junction bases unmatched: 5. Per germline, CDR1 SGHRS and CDR2 YFSETQ. There are 15 residues in the CDR3. CDR3 sequence reads: CASRSWDRAYNEQFF. The DNA of the CDR3 is TGCGCCAGCAGGAGCTGGGACAGGGCCTACAATGAGCAGTTCTTC.

This clone was seen a handful of times. The chain uses TRBV7-3 and TRBJ1-1, with a tentative D call TRBD1 (5 bases). Germline CDR1 is SGHTA and CDR2 is FQGTGA. The V and J ends lost 0 bases and 2 bases respectively, with 10 bases between them. The CDR3 has 15 residues. The CDR3 DNA reads as TGTGCCAGCAGCTTAACAAGACAGCAAAACACTGAAGCTTTCTTT. Translation: CASSLTRQQNTEAFF.

The V and J genes are TRBV7-3 and TRBJ2-5; D not certain. The CDR3 loop spans 13 amino acids. V was clipped by 1 base and J by 1 base, with 4 bases between them. Germline V lookup: CDR1 SGHTA, CDR2 FQGTGA. The CDR3 region has the DNA TGTGCCAGCAGCTTAAGGAGCCAAGAGACCCAGTACTTC. Its translation: CASSLRSQETQYF.

The count of this clone is one. The chain recombines TRBV7-3 with TRBJ1-2, with TRBD1 matching 8 bases. CDR3 length: 13 residues. The V and J ends lost 3 bases and 6 bases, in that order; junction bases with no gene match: 3. Germline V gene data show CDR1 as SGHTA and CDR2 as FQGTGA. The CDR3 protein is CASSLDRVHGYTF. The DNA of the CDR3 is TGTGCCAGCAGCTTGGACAGGGTCCATGGCTACACCTTC. Full variable domain (missing parts from reference TRBV7-3 and TRBJ1-2): GAGVSQTPSNKVTEKGKYVELRCDPISGHTALYWYRQSLGQGPEFLIYFQGTGAADDSGLPNDRFFAVRPEGSVSTLKIQRTERGDSAVYLCASSLDRVHGYTFGSGTRLTVV.

V gene TRBV7-9 combines with J gene TRBJ2-1; 13 bases map to TRBD2. Trimming cost V 5 bases and J 6 bases; bases outside gene matches: 4. Germline V gene sequence: CDR1 SEHNR, CDR2 FQNEAQ (reference sequence). This CDR3 comprises 15 residues. Written as DNA, the CDR3 is TGTGCCAGCAGCCTACTAGCGGGGGGGCCCAATGAGCAGTTCTTC. Amino acid sequence: CASSLLAGGPNEQFF.

The CDR3 DNA follows: TGTGCCAGCAGCTTAAGTAGCGGGAAATCAGGGAGTGAGCAGTTCTTC. It encodes CASSLSSGKSGSEQFF. The chain couples TRBV7-2 to TRBJ2-1, with TRBD2 matching over 8 bases. Germline values: CDR1 SGHTA, CDR2 FQGNSA. This CDR3 spans 16 amino acids. V was clipped by 2 bases and J by 9 bases; unmatched bases: 12.

CDR3 nucleotides: TGTGCCAGCTCACCCTTCGGGACTAGCGGGAGCGATGAGCAGTTCTTC. This sequence encodes CASSPFGTSGSDEQFF. The V call is TRBV18, the J call TRBJ2-1, with TRBD2 matching over 14 bases. CDR1 and CDR2 (germline): KGHSH, LQKENI. With 3 bases clipped from V and 8 bases from J, the junction kept 6 bases outside the gene matches. The CDR3 is made up of 16 amino acids.

In DNA form, the CDR3 reads TGTGCCAGCAGCTATGGACAGGGGGAAGACGAGCAGTACTTC. It yields the protein CASSYGQGEDEQYF. J is TRBJ2-7 and V is TRBV5-6; 10 nucleotides match TRBD1. CDR1 and CDR2 from the germline V gene are SGHDT and YYEEEE. This CDR3 is built from 14 residues. V lost 3 bases to trimming and J lost 5 bases; unmatched junction nucleotides: 5.